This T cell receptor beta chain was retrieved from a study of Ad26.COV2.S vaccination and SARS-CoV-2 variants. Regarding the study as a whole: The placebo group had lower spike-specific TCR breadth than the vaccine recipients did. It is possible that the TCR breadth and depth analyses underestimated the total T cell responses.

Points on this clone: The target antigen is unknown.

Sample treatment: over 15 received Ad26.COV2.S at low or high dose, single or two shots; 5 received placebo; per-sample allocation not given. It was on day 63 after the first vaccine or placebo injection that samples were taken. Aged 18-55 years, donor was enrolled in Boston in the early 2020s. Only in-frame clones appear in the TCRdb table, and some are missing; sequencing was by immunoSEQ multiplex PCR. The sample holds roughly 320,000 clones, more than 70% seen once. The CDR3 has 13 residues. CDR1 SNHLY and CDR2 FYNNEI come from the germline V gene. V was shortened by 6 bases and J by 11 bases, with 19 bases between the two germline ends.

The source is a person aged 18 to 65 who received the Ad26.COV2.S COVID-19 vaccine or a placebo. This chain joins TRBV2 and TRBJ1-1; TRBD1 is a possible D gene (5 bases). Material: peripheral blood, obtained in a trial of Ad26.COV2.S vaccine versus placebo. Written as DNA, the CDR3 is TGTGCCAGCAGAATTGGGTTAGACAGCCGGGCTTTCTTT. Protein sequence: CASRIGLDSRAFF. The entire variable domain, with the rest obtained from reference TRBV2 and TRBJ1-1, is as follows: EPEVTQTPSHQVTQMGQEVILRCVPISNHLYFYWYRQILGQKVEFLVSFYNNEISEKSEIFDDQFSVERPDGSNFTLKIRSTKLEDSAMYFCASRIGLDSRAFFGQGTRLTVV.